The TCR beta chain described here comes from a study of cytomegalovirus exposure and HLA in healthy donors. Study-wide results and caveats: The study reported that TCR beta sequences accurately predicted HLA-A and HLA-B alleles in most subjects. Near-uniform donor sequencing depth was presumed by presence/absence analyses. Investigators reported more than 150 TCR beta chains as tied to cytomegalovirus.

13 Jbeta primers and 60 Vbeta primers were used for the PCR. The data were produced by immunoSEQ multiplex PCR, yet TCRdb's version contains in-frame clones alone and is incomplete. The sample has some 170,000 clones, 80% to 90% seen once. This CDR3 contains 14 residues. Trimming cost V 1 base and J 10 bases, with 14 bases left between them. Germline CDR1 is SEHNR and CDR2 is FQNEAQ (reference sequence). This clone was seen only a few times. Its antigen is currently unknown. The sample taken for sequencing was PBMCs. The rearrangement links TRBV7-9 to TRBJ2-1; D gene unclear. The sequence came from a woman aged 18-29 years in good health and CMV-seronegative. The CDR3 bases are TGTGCCAGCAGCTTAGACGGCGCCCTCGGGGAGCAGTTCTTC. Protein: CASSLDGALGEQFF.